This T cell receptor (beta chain) emerged from a study of cytomegalovirus exposure and HLA in healthy donors. Primers included in the PCR were 60 Vbeta and 13 Jbeta primers. The repertoire was sequenced with immunoSEQ multiplex PCR; TCRdb's copy has only in-frame clones and lacks some. The sample shows about 96,000 clones, approximately 74% of them seen only once. The CDR3 sequence is 16 residues long. The V end was cut by 4 bases, the J end by 0 bases, with 14 bases between. Germline CDR1 is SGHRS and CDR2 is YFSETQ. About this clone: Its cognate antigen is unknown.

Study-wide results and limits: Among TCR beta chains, those listed as cytomegalovirus-associated numbered over 150.

This sequence joins TRBV5-1 and TRBJ2-1; D might be TRBD2 (5 bases). The sequenced sample consisted of PBMCs. The receptor was derived from a female donor in good health and CMV-seropositive. The CDR3 sequence: CASSPTDWSSYNEQFF. The CDR3 region has the DNA TGCGCCAGCAGCCCAACGGACTGGAGCTCCTACAATGAGCAGTTCTTC.